Below, 26 T cell receptor beta chains from the same sample are listed, as sequenced in a study of T cell responses to AZD1222 COVID-19 vaccine. Sequencing used immunoSEQ multiplex PCR; TCRdb keeps in-frame clones, though not all of them. The sample carries 100,000 or so clones, 70% to 90% recorded once. The specimen comprised peripheral blood, sampled on day 0 of AZD1222 vaccination. These receptors came from an adult in good health.

The rearrangement joins TRBV9 to TRBJ2-2; 9 bases are shared with TRBD2. This CDR3 is built from 15 residues. After removal of 4 bases from V and 6 bases from J, the junction contained 7 bases not matched to a gene. Looked up from germline, CDR1 is SGDLS and CDR2 is YYNGEE. CDR3 loop: CASSPLAGIPGELFF. DNA for the CDR3: TGTGCCAGCAGCCCCCTAGCGGGGATTCCCGGGGAGCTGTTTTTT.

This chain joins TRBV6-2 or TRBV6-3 and TRBJ2-1, with D maybe TRBD1 (6 bases). The CDR3 is 15 amino acids. The V end was cut by 4 bases, the J end by 7 bases, with 17 bases between. Germline CDR1 MNHEY, CDR2 SVGEGT. CDR3 protein: CASSWGMGALNEQFF. The CDR3 DNA is TGTGCCAGCAGTTGGGGGATGGGGGCATTAAATGAGCAGTTCTTC.

This chain joins TRBV5-6 and TRBJ1-5, with 8 nucleotides matching TRBD1. The CDR3 contains 16 residues. Trimming took 3 bases from V and 5 from J; bases not matched to a gene: 10. Germline assignment: CDR1 SGHDT and CDR2 YYEEEE. The CDR3 sequence is CASSSETGEFYQPQHF. The DNA for the CDR3 is TGTGCCAGCAGCTCGGAGACAGGGGAATTCTATCAGCCCCAGCATTTT. The entire variable domain, with the rest obtained from reference TRBV5-6 and TRBJ1-5, is as follows: DAGVTQSPTHLIKTRGQQVTLRCSPKSGHDTVSWYQQALGQGPQFIFQYYEEEERQRGNFPDRFSGHQFPNYSSELNVNALLLGDSALYLCASSSETGEFYQPQHFGDGTRLSIL.

The V call is TRBV6-1, the J call TRBJ1-1; maybe TRBD1 (6 bases). The CDR3 runs 12 residues. Trimming left V 2 bases short and J 8 bases short, with 9 bases between. Looked up from germline, CDR1 is MNHNS and CDR2 is SASEGT. The CDR3 DNA is TGTGCCAGCAGTGAAATCGGACAGGAAGCTTTCTTT. Protein: CASSEIGQEAFF.

This chain joins TRBV10-3 and TRBJ1-5, with 8 positions matching TRBD1. CDR3 length: 14 amino acids. V dropped 4 bases and J dropped 6; count of bases not matched to a gene: 5. Germline V CDR1 and CDR2: ENHRY, SYGVKD. This CDR3 reads CAISADRGGQPQHF. The CDR3 DNA follows: TGTGCCATCAGTGCTGACAGGGGAGGTCAGCCCCAGCATTTT.

For this clone: Germline and junction disagree at one end, which may indicate a read error. The V call is TRBV7-7, the J call TRBJ2-7, with TRBD1 identical over 11 bases. Germline loops: CDR1 SSHAT, CDR2 FNYEAQ (reference sequence). The CDR3 consists of 15 residues. The CDR3: CASSQGQGDTYEQYF. In DNA form, the CDR3 reads TGTGCTAGCAGCCAGGGACAGGGGGACACCTACGAGCAGTACTTC. Combining the CDR3 with reference TRBV7-7 and TRBJ2-7 gives the whole variable domain GAGVSQSPRYKVTKRGQDVTLRCDPISSHATLYWYQQALGQGPEFLTYFNYEAQPDKSGLPSDRFSAERPEGSISTLTIQRTEQRDSAMYRCASSQGQGDTYEQYFGPGTRLTVT.

This clone has a single count. The V call is TRBV7-9, the J call TRBJ2-3; D may be TRBD2 (5 bases). Germline CDR1 SEHNR, CDR2 FQNEAQ (reference sequence). The V end lost 11 bases, the J end lost 5 bases, and 11 bases lay between the germline ends. The CDR3 contains 11 residues. The CDR3 nucleotides read TGTGCCTGTCCCCGGGGAGATACGCAGTATTTT. Translating gives CACPRGDTQYF.

The genes are TRBV7-3 and TRBJ1-2; TRBD1 matches at 7 bases. Losses at the gene ends were 5 bases for V and 5 bases for J; bases not matched to a gene: 11. CDR1 is SGHTA and CDR2 is FQGTGA in the germline V gene. The CDR3 runs to 15 residues. The CDR3 nucleotides are TGTGCCAGCAGCGCGGGGCGGGGACAGCGTTATGGCTACACCTTC. Amino acid sequence: CASSAGRGQRYGYTF.

V and J are TRBV7-9 and TRBJ1-1; no reliable D call. This CDR3 comprises 14 residues. Trimming removed 5 bases at V and 1 base at J, with 11 bases between. Looked up from germline, CDR1 is SEHNR and CDR2 is FQNEAQ (reference sequence). The chain's CDR3 is CASSPSTANTEAFF. The CDR3 bases are TGTGCCAGCAGCCCTTCGACGGCGAACACTGAAGCTTTCTTT.

The gene calls are TRBV6-5 and TRBJ1-2; D is possibly TRBD1 (5 bases). The germline gives CDR1 MNHEY, CDR2 SVGAGI. V dropped 0 bases and J dropped 7 bases, with 12 bases sitting between them. The CDR3 consists of 14 residues. The CDR3 here is CASSYSTRVGGYTF. CDR3 sequence (DNA): TGTGCCAGCAGTTACTCGACCAGGGTGGGTGGCTACACCTTC.

The chain uses TRBV5-6 and TRBJ1-2; 7 bases map to TRBD1. J was trimmed by 4 bases and V by 2 bases; bases with no gene match: 5. This CDR3 spans 14 amino acids. Germline V gene lookup returns CDR1 SGHDT and CDR2 YYEEEE. CDR3 bases: TGTGCCAGCAGCTTTTGGGGACAGAGCTATGGCTACACCTTC. Protein: CASSFWGQSYGYTF.

The chain links TRBV6-2 or TRBV6-3 to TRBJ2-3, with 7 bases fitting TRBD2. Germline values: CDR1 MNHEY, CDR2 SVGEGT. V dropped 0 bases and J dropped 2; count of bases not matched to a gene: 8. This CDR3 has 17 amino acids. CDR3 in DNA: TGTGCCAGCAGTTACTCTGTTCGGGGGGACCCCACAGATACGCAGTATTTT. Its protein is CASSYSVRGDPTDTQYF.

The genes are TRBV7-3 and TRBJ2-5; 8 nucleotides align to TRBD2. Trimming at V came to 5 bases and at J to 5 bases, leaving 10 bases not matched to a gene. Germline values: CDR1 SGHTA, CDR2 FQGTGA. This CDR3 is 15 amino acids long. The CDR3 sequence is CASSTSGGSVETQYF. The CDR3 region has the DNA TGTGCCAGCAGCACGAGCGGGGGTTCCGTGGAGACCCAGTACTTC.

This rearrangement joins TRBV19 to TRBJ1-2; D not certain. Germline CDR1 reads LNHDA; CDR2 reads SQIVND (reference sequence). This CDR3 contains 13 residues. Trimming took 8 bases from V and 12 from J, leaving 22 bases between them. The CDR3, as DNA: TGTGCCAGTCGAGGGAGAGAAGGCCAGATAAACACCTTC. Its translation is CASRGREGQINTF.

This chain uses TRBV9 with TRBJ2-3; 10 bases are shared with TRBD2. J was trimmed by 0 bases and V by 4 bases; bases with no gene match: 14. The V gene's germline CDR1 is SGDLS and CDR2 YYNGEE. CDR3 length: 19 residues. The CDR3 reads CASSIQGIASGGSTDTQYF. The DNA for the CDR3 is TGTGCCAGCAGCATCCAGGGAATAGCTAGCGGGGGAAGCACAGATACGCAGTATTTT.

V and J are TRBV7-3 and TRBJ2-2; maybe TRBD2 (6 bases). The V gene's germline CDR1 is SGHTA and CDR2 FQGTGA. CDR3 length: 15 amino acids. V was pared by 3 bases and J by 5 bases, with 13 bases between. CDR3 loop: CASSFAGPGTGELFF. The DNA of the CDR3 is TGTGCCAGCAGCTTCGCGGGGCCGGGTACCGGGGAGCTGTTTTTT.

This chain joins TRBV6-5 and TRBJ2-1, with TRBD2 matching 10 bases. There are 15 residues in the CDR3. Germline CDR1 is MNHEY and CDR2 is SVGAGI. The V segment lost 6 bases and the J segment 9 bases; nucleotides outside the gene matches: 11. CDR3 nucleotides: TGTGCCAGCAGGCATAGGGCTAGCGGGGGAATTGAGCAGTTCTTC. Translated: CASRHRASGGIEQFF.

The chain joins TRBV11-2 to TRBJ2-3, with D possibly called TRBD1 or TRBD2 (6 bases each). Trimming shortened V by 4 bases and J by 6 bases, and 14 bases separated the two germline ends. CDR1 SGHAT and CDR2 FQNNGV come from the germline V gene. The CDR3 has 14 residues. DNA for the CDR3: TGTGCCAGCAGCTCGGGGGCCCCGGGGGATACGCAGTATTTT. Amino acids: CASSSGAPGDTQYF.

The CDR3 region has the DNA TGTGCCAGCAGCCGTCTTTTACAGGGTGACTATGGCTACACCTTC. It is translated as CASSRLLQGDYGYTF. The chain joins TRBV3-1 (or the pseudogene TRBV3-2) to TRBJ1-2; tentative D call: TRBD1 (6 bases). CDR3 length: 15 residues. V lost 4 bases to trimming and J lost 3 bases, with 15 bases between them. Germline assignment: CDR1 LGHDT and CDR2 YNNKEL (reference sequence).

The CDR3 loop reads CASSIEGLNTEAFF. DNA for the CDR3: TGTGCCAGTAGTATAGAGGGGCTGAACACTGAAGCTTTCTTT. The V and J genes are TRBV19 and TRBJ1-1, with TRBD1 as a possible D gene (5 bases). CDR3 length equals 14 residues. Trimming cost V 0 bases and J 0 bases, with 5 bases left between them. Germline loops: CDR1 LNHDA, CDR2 SQIVND (reference sequence).

The chain couples TRBV29-1 to TRBJ1-5; 9 bases fit TRBD1. Losses at the gene ends were 8 bases for V and 5 bases for J; bases not matched to a gene: 7. Germline loops: CDR1 SQVTM, CDR2 ANQGSEA. The CDR3 has 13 amino acids. CDR3 sequence: CSIQGAVDQPQHF. DNA for the CDR3: TGCAGCATACAGGGGGCTGTGGATCAGCCCCAGCATTTT.

The chain employs TRBV3-1 (or the pseudogene TRBV3-2) and TRBJ1-2; D is uncertain. The CDR3 contains 13 residues. Looked up from germline, CDR1 is LGHDT and CDR2 is YNNKEL (reference sequence). The V end was cut by 4 bases, the J end by 2 bases, with 8 bases between. DNA of the CDR3: TGTGCCAGCAGCCTCAACACAAACTATGGCTACACCTTC. It codes for CASSLNTNYGYTF.

This chain links TRBV27 with TRBJ1-6, with D tentatively TRBD1 (6 bases). The germline V gene encodes CDR1 MNHEY and CDR2 SMNVEV (reference sequence). CDR3 length equals 17 residues. With 1 base removed from V and 0 bases from J, the gap between germline ends came to 10 bases. In DNA, the CDR3 is TGTGCCAGCAGTTTATTGGGGGGCGCCTCCTATAATTCACCCCTCCACTTT. Translation: CASSLLGGASYNSPLHF.

The V call is TRBV19, the J call TRBJ1-2; D ambiguous. The length of the CDR3 is 15 residues. Per the germline V gene, CDR1 is LNHDA and CDR2 is SQIVND (reference sequence). Between the trimmed V and J ends, which lost 1 base and 0 bases, there was a span of 9 bases. The CDR3 is CASSIVEGTNYGYTF. DNA for the CDR3: TGTGCCAGTAGTATAGTAGAAGGGACTAACTATGGCTACACCTTC.

In this sample, this clone turned up a few times. The genes are TRBV11-2 and TRBJ1-6; TRBD1 might be the D (5 bases). This CDR3 is built from 15 residues. CDR1 and CDR2 from the germline V gene are SGHAT and FQNNGV. The germline V and J ends were trimmed by 5 bases and 11 bases, with 19 bases remaining between them. CDR3 loop: CASSSRVIQAAPLHF. CDR3 coding DNA: TGTGCCAGCAGCAGCAGGGTTATCCAGGCGGCACCCCTCCACTTT.

The chain joins TRBV5-1 to TRBJ2-7; no clear D gene. Trimming left V 1 base short and J 7 bases short, with 12 bases between. The CDR3 has 13 amino acids. The germline CDR1 and CDR2 sequences are SGHRS and YFSETQ. The CDR3 DNA follows: TGCGCCAGCAGCTTGCGGTACACTGGGGAGCAGTACTTC. Protein sequence: CASSLRYTGEQYF.